What follows is one T cell receptor (beta chain) and its context. In germline, CDR1 is KGHDR, CDR2 SFDVKD. The CDR3 consists of 14 residues. Deletions cut 4 bases from V and 4 bases from J, with 13 bases between. The data belong to a study of T cells in Graves' hyperthyroidism and ophthalmopathy. From RNA transcripts, TCR beta CDR3 regions were amplified. HTBI primers were the set used in a first-round RT-PCR of the TCR CDR3. TCRdb fed the multiplex PCR reads into MiXCR, producing one record per CDR3 protein. The sample consists of some 350,000 distinct CDR3 sequences, 15% to 19% of them appearing once. The study based diagnoses on clinical symptoms, serum thyroxine and TRAb, thyroid ultrasound and orbital computed tomography. Blood from later-ophthalmopathy patients was taken at first hyperthyroidism diagnosis.

The sample taken for sequencing was blood. The receptor comes from a woman younger than 30 with Graves' hyperthyroidism that later progressed to Graves' ophthalmopathy. The chain carries TRBV24-1 and TRBJ2-7; D is ambiguous. In DNA form, the CDR3 reads TGTGCCACCAGTGAATCGGCAGGCCGGTACGAGCAGTACTTC. Translated: CATSESAGRYEQYF.